The 24 T cell receptor beta chains listed next were all sequenced from one sample in a study of CD8+ T cells in alopecia areata. Extracted RNA was reverse transcribed into cDNA, the sequencing template. Method: immunoSEQ multiplex PCR; TCRdb's copy keeps in-frame clones and lacks some. The sample consists of approximately 150,000 clones, less than 80% of them appearing once. The material sequenced was CD8+ T cells sorted from blood, taken at week 0. The source is a human donor with alopecia areata.

V gene TRBV2 combines with J gene TRBJ2-2; D is perhaps TRBD2 (5 bases). V lost 7 bases and J 5 bases, leaving 11 bases between the germline ends. Germline CDR1 is SNHLY and CDR2 is FYNNEI. This CDR3 comprises 13 residues. As DNA, the CDR3 is TGTGCCAGCATCTGGAGCGGTACCGGGGAGCTGTTTTTT. Translated: CASIWSGTGELFF.

This sequence joins TRBV7-9 and TRBJ2-7; 7 nucleotides line up with TRBD1. The germline V gene encodes CDR1 SEHNR and CDR2 FQNEAQ (reference sequence). Trimming took 4 bases from V and 3 from J; bases not matched to a gene: 6. This CDR3 is built from 14 residues. Here the CDR3 DNA reads TGTGCCAGCAGCTCCGGACAGGCCCTCTACGAGCAGTACTTC. Residues: CASSSGQALYEQYF.

The chain uses TRBV6-5 and TRBJ1-1; D is perhaps TRBD1 (5 bases). The CDR3 covers 13 residues. Trimming left V 2 bases short and J 1 base short, with 5 bases between. Germline assignment: CDR1 MNHEY and CDR2 SVGAGI. DNA for the CDR3: TGTGCCAGCAGTTACAGGGGGAACACTGAAGCTTTCTTT. Translating it yields CASSYRGNTEAFF.

This clone appeared once. V is TRBV4-1 and J is TRBJ2-7; TRBD1 is a possible D gene (6 bases). Germline-derived CDR1 and CDR2 are MGHRA and YSYEKL. Trimming removed 4 bases from V and 0 bases from J, with 13 bases in between. This CDR3 spans 15 amino acids. The CDR3 bases are TGCGCCAGCAGCCTAGGGACAACGGCCTCCTACGAGCAGTACTTC. As protein: CASSLGTTASYEQYF.

This clone was counted between two and nine times. J is TRBJ1-5 and V is TRBV4-1; D is ambiguous. Germline CDR1 is MGHRA and CDR2 is YSYEKL. The CDR3 totals 13 residues. Trimming took 3 bases from V and 4 from J, leaving 7 bases between them. The CDR3 nucleotides read TGCGCCAGCAGCCAGGGAGTGAATCAGCCCCAGCATTTT. Residues: CASSQGVNQPQHF.

The chain has TRBV29-1 and TRBJ2-4, with D unresolved. Germline assignment: CDR1 SQVTM and CDR2 ANQGSEA. This CDR3 contains 15 residues. The CDR3 loop reads CTHDGSSLAKNIQYF. CDR3 nucleotides: TGCACCCACGACGGCTCCTCCTTAGCCAAAAACATTCAGTACTTC. The full variable domain, in which reference TRBV29-1 and TRBJ2-4 provide the parts outside the CDR3, is SAVISQKPSRDICQRGTSLTIQCQVDSQVTMMFWYRQQPGQSLTLIATANQGSEATYESGFVIDKFPISRPNLTFSTLTVSNMSPEDSSIYLCTHDGSSLAKNIQYFGAGTRLSVL.

V and J are TRBV23-1 and TRBJ2-3; D remains unclear. TRBV23-1 is labeled an ORF, and its function is uncertain. The ends were cut back, 3 bases at V and 3 bases at J, with 16 bases in the middle. The CDR3 loop spans 16 amino acids. The CDR3 DNA is TGCGCCAGCAGTCATTCTTCCGGGCGGCTTACAGATACGCAGTATTTT. It yields the protein CASSHSSGRLTDTQYF.

The chain links TRBV2 to TRBJ2-3; 11 bases fit TRBD2. Germline CDR1 SNHLY, CDR2 FYNNEI. CDR3 length: 15 amino acids. With V trimmed by 8 bases and J by 0 bases, 4 bases remained unmatched. The chain's CDR3 is CASAGTSGSTDTQYF. The CDR3, as DNA: TGTGCCAGCGCCGGGACTAGCGGAAGCACAGATACGCAGTATTTT.

V usage is TRBV7-9 and J usage is TRBJ2-5; 8 bases align to TRBD1. With V trimmed by 2 bases and J by 1 base, 3 bases remained unmatched. Per germline, CDR1 SEHNR and CDR2 FQNEAQ (reference sequence). The CDR3 sequence is 15 residues long. The CDR3 is CASSLRTGSQETQYF. The CDR3 DNA reads as TGTGCCAGCAGCTTAAGGACAGGGAGCCAAGAGACCCAGTACTTC.

J is TRBJ2-2 and V is TRBV30; no firm D call. The CDR3 contains 13 residues. CDR1 is GTSNPN and CDR2 is SVGIG in the germline V gene (reference sequence). V lost 2 bases and J lost 1, with 5 bases in between. The CDR3 bases are TGTGCCTGGAGTCCCGAGAACACCGGGGAGCTGTTTTTT. Its protein product is CAWSPENTGELFF.

Concerning this clone: This sample includes further DNA sequences coding for the same CDR3. This chain uses TRBV6-5 with TRBJ2-7, with TRBD2 as a possible D gene (7 bases). The CDR3 loop spans 14 amino acids. V was clipped by 2 bases and J by 2 bases, with 10 bases between them. Germline CDR1 is MNHEY and CDR2 is SVGAGI. The chain's CDR3 is CASSYGRGPYEQYF. The CDR3 DNA sequence: TGTGCCAGCAGTTACGGGCGGGGGCCCTACGAGCAGTACTTC.

This chain joins TRBV7-9 and TRBJ2-2; unclear D gene. Germline lookup yields CDR1 SEHNR and CDR2 FQNEAQ (reference sequence). CDR3 length: 17 amino acids. V was clipped by 11 bases and J by 1 base, with 23 bases between them. CDR3 sequence: CAALGYNGSMNTGELFF. The CDR3, as DNA: TGTGCCGCCTTGGGCTACAACGGATCAATGAACACCGGGGAGCTGTTTTTT.

This clone was seen more than once but under ten times. CDR3 sequence reads: CASTALRTGGIDTQYF. The CDR3 nucleotides read TGCGCCAGCACCGCCCTGAGGACAGGGGGCATAGATACGCAGTATTTT. J is TRBJ2-3 and V is TRBV5-1; TRBD1 agrees at 11 bases. This CDR3 is built from 16 residues. CDR1 and CDR2 (germline): SGHRS, YFSETQ. Trimming cost V 6 bases and J 5 bases; bases outside gene matches: 11.

This clone was detected once. The chain employs TRBV7-8 and TRBJ2-7; 8 positions match TRBD1. The ends lost 5 bases at V and 7 bases at J; junction bases unmatched: 4. Germline V gives CDR1 SGHVS, CDR2 FQNEAQ. The CDR3 sequence is 12 residues long. The DNA of the CDR3 is TGTGCCAGCAGCGACAGGGGCGGTGAGCAGTACTTC. It is translated as CASSDRGGEQYF.

J is TRBJ1-1 and V is TRBV5-1; D not resolved. There are 12 residues in the CDR3. Trimming shortened V by 6 bases and J by 10 bases, and 16 bases separated the two germline ends. CDR1 SGHRS and CDR2 YFSETQ come from the germline V gene. CDR3 DNA: TGCGCCAGCACCTCCGGTTTGTCGGGAGCTTTCTTT. It codes for CASTSGLSGAFF.

This chain links TRBV9 with TRBJ2-5; 9 nucleotides match TRBD2. The germline CDR1 and CDR2 sequences are SGDLS and YYNGEE. With V trimmed by 4 bases and J by 2 bases, 6 bases remained unmatched. This CDR3 is built from 15 residues. The CDR3 DNA is TGTGCCAGCAGCTATAGCGGGGGAGCTCAAGAGACCCAGTACTTC. Protein sequence: CASSYSGGAQETQYF.

A single count supports this clone. The chain recombines TRBV27 with TRBJ2-3; D not resolved. CDR3 length: 15 residues. CDR1 is MNHEY, CDR2 SMNVEV, per germline (reference sequence). With 2 bases removed from V and 1 base from J, the gap between germline ends came to 10 bases. Here the CDR3 DNA reads TGTGCCAGCAGTTTAGGGGTGGTGGGCACAGATACGCAGTATTTT. It specifies CASSLGVVGTDTQYF.

The chain couples TRBV2 to TRBJ2-1; no clear D. The length of the CDR3 is 12 residues. V shed 2 bases and J shed 10 bases, with 9 bases lying between them. CDR1 and CDR2 from the germline V gene are SNHLY and FYNNEI. In DNA form, the CDR3 reads TGTGCCAGCAGTGAACTGGGCCGGGAGCAGTTCTTC. It translates to CASSELGREQFF.

This clone came up once. The gene calls are TRBV9 and TRBJ1-1, with TRBD1 matching 10 bases. The germline gives CDR1 SGDLS, CDR2 YYNGEE. The V and J ends lost 3 bases and 1 base, in that order; junction bases with no gene match: 9. CDR3 size: 17 residues. CDR3 region: CASSDPGTGAKNTEAFF. For the CDR3, the DNA is TGTGCCAGCAGCGACCCAGGGACAGGGGCCAAGAACACTGAAGCTTTCTTT.

J is TRBJ1-3 and V is TRBV9; D gene ambiguous. Trimming left V 4 bases short and J 0 bases short, with 14 bases between. Per germline, CDR1 SGDLS and CDR2 YYNGEE. This CDR3 comprises 16 residues. For the CDR3, the DNA is TGTGCCAGCAGCCCCGACCTGATATACTCTGGAAACACCATATATTTT. Amino acid sequence: CASSPDLIYSGNTIYF. Looking up the rest from reference TRBV9 and TRBJ1-3 gives the full variable domain: DSGVTQTPKHLITATGQRVTLRCSPRSGDLSVYWYQQSLDQGLQFLIQYYNGEERAKGNILERFSAQQFPDLHSELNLSSLELGDSALYFCASSPDLIYSGNTIYFGEGSWLTVV.

The gene calls are TRBV2 and TRBJ2-3; 8 positions agree with TRBD1. This CDR3 region has 14 residues. V lost 7 bases to trimming and J lost 6 bases; unmatched junction nucleotides: 9. Germline loops: CDR1 SNHLY, CDR2 FYNNEI. CDR3 protein: CASTMTGAMDTQYF. Here the CDR3 DNA reads TGTGCCAGCACTATGACAGGGGCGATGGATACGCAGTATTTT.

This chain joins TRBV2 and TRBJ2-1; 10 bases are a match to TRBD1. The CDR3 runs to 15 residues. J was trimmed by 5 bases and V by 10 bases; bases with no gene match: 11. Per germline, CDR1 SNHLY and CDR2 FYNNEI. CDR3 nucleotides: TGTGCCAAGGGGACAGGGGCCTTGAAGAACAATGAGCAGTTCTTC. Protein sequence: CAKGTGALKNNEQFF.

Worth noting for this clone: Other DNA sequences from this sample encode an identical CDR3 as well. The genes are TRBV27 and TRBJ2-1; no clear D gene. The germline gives CDR1 MNHEY, CDR2 SMNVEV (reference sequence). Trimming stripped 3 bases from V and 8 bases from J, with 8 bases between. The CDR3 contains 12 residues. DNA for the CDR3: TGTGCCAGCAGTTTGTTGGGCGATGAGCAGTTCTTC. Protein: CASSLLGDEQFF.

The V call is TRBV4-1, the J call TRBJ2-5; 8 bases map to TRBD1. Germline V gives CDR1 MGHRA, CDR2 YSYEKL. Trimming at V came to 5 bases and at J to 2 bases, leaving 4 bases not matched to a gene. The length of the CDR3 is 14 residues. The CDR3 bases are TGCGCCAGCAGCGGCCGACAGGGGCAAGAGACCCAGTACTTC. Its protein is CASSGRQGQETQYF.